Here is one T cell receptor (beta chain) with its context. The sample comes from a study of blood T cell repertoires in COVID-19. Across the whole study: Samples came from the United States, Italy and Spain, spanning acute and convalescent COVID-19. In each case, the material was cDNA or gDNA derived from T cells, B-cell-depleted T cells, or PBMCs.

Per the authors' pipeline: Amplification of reference gene primers provided the estimated nucleated cell counts. TCRdb's copy holds only in-frame clones and misses some; the assay was immunoSEQ multiplex PCR. For V, J and clone size, that table is used; D and trimming come from the DNA. The top ten clones hold around 5.8% of a sample with tens of thousands of clones, about 90% of them seen once. Trimming removed 0 bases from V and 2 bases from J, with 11 bases in between. Germline V lookup: CDR1 SGHNT, CDR2 YYREEE (reference sequence). This CDR3 is built from 15 residues. The receptor was derived from an elderly woman with acute or convalescent COVID-19. The genes are TRBV5-4 and TRBJ1-2; the D gene is possibly TRBD1 (5 bases). The sequencing sample was made of peripheral blood. The CDR3 DNA follows: TGTGCCAGCAGCTTGGGGCAGGAGGGGAACTATGGCTACACCTTC. Translated: CASSLGQEGNYGYTF.